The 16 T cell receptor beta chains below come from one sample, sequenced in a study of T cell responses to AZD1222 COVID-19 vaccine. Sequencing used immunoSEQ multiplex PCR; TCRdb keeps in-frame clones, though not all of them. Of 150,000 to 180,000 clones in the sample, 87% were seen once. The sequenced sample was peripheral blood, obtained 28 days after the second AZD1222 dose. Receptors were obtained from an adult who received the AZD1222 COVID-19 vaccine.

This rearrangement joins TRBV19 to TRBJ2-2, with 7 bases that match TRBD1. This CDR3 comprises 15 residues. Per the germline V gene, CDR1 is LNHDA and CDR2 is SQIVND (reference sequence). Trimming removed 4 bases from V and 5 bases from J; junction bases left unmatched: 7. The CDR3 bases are TGTGCCAGTAGTAGATCCGGCAGGGGGACCGGGGAGCTGTTTTTT. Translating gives CASSRSGRGTGELFF.

For the CDR3, the DNA is TGTGCCAGCAGACCCGGGACAGCCTACTACGAGCAGTACTTC. This gives the protein CASRPGTAYYEQYF. This chain links TRBV27 with TRBJ2-7, with 7 bases aligning to TRBD1. The junction had 8 bases not matched to a gene; V was cut back by 6 bases and J by 3 bases. The CDR3 extends over 14 amino acids. The germline V gene encodes CDR1 MNHEY and CDR2 SMNVEV (reference sequence).

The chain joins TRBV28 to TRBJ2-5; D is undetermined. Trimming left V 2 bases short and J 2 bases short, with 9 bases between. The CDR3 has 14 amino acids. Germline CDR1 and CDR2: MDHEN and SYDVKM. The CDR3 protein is CASSLNGYQETQYF. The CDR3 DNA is TGTGCCAGCAGTTTAAACGGGTATCAAGAGACCCAGTACTTC.

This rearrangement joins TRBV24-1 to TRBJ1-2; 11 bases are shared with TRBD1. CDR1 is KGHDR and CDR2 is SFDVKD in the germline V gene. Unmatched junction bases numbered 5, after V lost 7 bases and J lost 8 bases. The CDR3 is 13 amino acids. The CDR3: CATRADRGLGYTF. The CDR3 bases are TGTGCCACCAGGGCGGACAGGGGGCTGGGCTACACCTTC.

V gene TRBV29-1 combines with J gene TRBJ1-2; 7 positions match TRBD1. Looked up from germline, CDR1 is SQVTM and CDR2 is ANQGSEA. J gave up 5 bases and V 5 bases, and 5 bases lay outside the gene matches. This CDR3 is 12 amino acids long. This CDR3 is CSVTGARYGYTF. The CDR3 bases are TGCAGCGTTACAGGGGCACGATATGGCTACACCTTC.

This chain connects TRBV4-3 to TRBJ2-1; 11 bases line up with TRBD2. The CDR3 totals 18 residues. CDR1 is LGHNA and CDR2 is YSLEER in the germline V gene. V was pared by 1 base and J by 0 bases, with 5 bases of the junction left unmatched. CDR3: CASSQGPTSGSSYNEQFF. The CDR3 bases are TGCGCCAGCAGCCAAGGCCCCACTAGCGGGAGCTCCTACAATGAGCAGTTCTTC.

CDR3 in DNA: TGTGCCAGCAGCGTAGGCTCTAGCGGGGTTTACAATGAGCAGTTCTTC. Protein sequence: CASSVGSSGVYNEQFF. The chain joins TRBV9 to TRBJ2-1; 9 bases are shared with TRBD2. This CDR3 is 16 amino acids long. The V and J ends lost 0 bases and 4 bases, in that order; junction bases with no gene match: 5. The germline CDR1 and CDR2 sequences are SGDLS and YYNGEE.

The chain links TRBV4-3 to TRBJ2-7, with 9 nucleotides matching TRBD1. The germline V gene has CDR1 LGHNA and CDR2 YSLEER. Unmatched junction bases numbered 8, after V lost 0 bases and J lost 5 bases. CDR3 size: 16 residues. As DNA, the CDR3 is TGCGCCAGCAGCCAAGATGGGGGGACAGGGACGGACGAGCAGTACTTC. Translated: CASSQDGGTGTDEQYF.

The DNA of the CDR3 is TGTGCCAGCAGCCCGATACCCTGGGAGCAGTACTTC. Translating it yields CASSPIPWEQYF. V usage is TRBV28 and J usage is TRBJ2-7; no firm D call. Germline V gene data show CDR1 as MDHEN and CDR2 as SYDVKM. The CDR3 has 12 residues. V lost 6 bases, J lost 7 bases, and 13 bases lay in between.

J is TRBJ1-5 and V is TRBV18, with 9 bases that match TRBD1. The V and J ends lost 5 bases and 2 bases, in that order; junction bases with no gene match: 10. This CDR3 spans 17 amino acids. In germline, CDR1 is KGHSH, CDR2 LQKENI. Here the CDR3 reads CASSGTGRGKGNQPQHF. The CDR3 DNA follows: TGTGCCAGCTCAGGGACAGGGCGGGGGAAGGGCAATCAGCCCCAGCATTTT.

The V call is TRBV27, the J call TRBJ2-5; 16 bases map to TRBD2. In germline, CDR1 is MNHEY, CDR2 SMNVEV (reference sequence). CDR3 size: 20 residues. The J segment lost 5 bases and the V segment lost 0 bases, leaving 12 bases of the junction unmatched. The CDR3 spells CASSLSSSGLAGGFLETQYF. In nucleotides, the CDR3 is TGTGCCAGCAGTTTATCTTCCTCGGGACTAGCGGGAGGGTTTTTGGAGACCCAGTACTTC.

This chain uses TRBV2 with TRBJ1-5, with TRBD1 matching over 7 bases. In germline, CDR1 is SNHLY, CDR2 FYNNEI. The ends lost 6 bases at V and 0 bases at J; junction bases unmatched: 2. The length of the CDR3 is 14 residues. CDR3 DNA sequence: TGTGCCAGCAGGGGGGACAGTAGCAATCAGCCCCAGCATTTT. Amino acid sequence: CASRGDSSNQPQHF. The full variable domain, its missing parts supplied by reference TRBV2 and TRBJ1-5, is EPEVTQTPSHQVTQMGQEVILRCVPISNHLYFYWYRQILGQKVEFLVSFYNNEISEKSEIFDDQFSVERPDGSNFTLKIRSTKLEDSAMYFCASRGDSSNQPQHFGDGTRLSIL.

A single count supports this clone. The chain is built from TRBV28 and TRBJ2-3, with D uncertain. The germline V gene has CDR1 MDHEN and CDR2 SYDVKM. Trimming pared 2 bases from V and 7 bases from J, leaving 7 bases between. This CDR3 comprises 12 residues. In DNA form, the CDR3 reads TGTGCCAGCAGTTTACCCCAGAATACGCAGTATTTT. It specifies CASSLPQNTQYF.

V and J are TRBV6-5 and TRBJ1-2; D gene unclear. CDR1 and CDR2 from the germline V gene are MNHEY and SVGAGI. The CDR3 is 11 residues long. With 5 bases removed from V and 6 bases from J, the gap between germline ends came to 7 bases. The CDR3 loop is CASSQLDGYTF. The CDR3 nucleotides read TGTGCCAGCAGTCAACTCGATGGCTACACCTTC.

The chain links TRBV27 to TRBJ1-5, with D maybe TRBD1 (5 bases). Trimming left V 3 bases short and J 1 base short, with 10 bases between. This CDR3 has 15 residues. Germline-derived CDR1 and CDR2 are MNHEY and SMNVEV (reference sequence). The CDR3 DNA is TGTGCCAGCAGTTTCCGGGGCACGAGCAATCAGCCCCAGCATTTT. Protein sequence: CASSFRGTSNQPQHF.

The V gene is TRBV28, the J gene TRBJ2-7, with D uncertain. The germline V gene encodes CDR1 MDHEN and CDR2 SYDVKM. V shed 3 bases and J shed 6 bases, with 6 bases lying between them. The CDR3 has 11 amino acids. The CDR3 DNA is TGTGCCAGCAGTTTTAACTCCGAGCAGTACTTC. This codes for CASSFNSEQYF. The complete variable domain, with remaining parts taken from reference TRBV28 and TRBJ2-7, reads DVKVTQSSRYLVKRTGEKVFLECVQDMDHENMFWYRQDPGLGLRLIYFSYDVKMKEKGDIPEGYSVSREKKERFSLILESASTNQTSMYLCASSFNSEQYFGPGTRLTVT.